These T cell receptor beta chains were read from a single sample in a study of shared clonotypes between healthy human individuals. Here immunoSEQ multiplex PCR was the method, and the copy in TCRdb shows in-frame clones only, minus some. The table records around 1.9 million clones, around 93% of them present only once. The sample taken for sequencing was naive CD8+ T cells from PBMCs. These receptors were obtained from a man aged 18 to 35 in good health. Some clones in this sample may be carry-over from other donors' samples. The CDR3 runs from the conserved cysteine through the conserved F or W. Fields, in order: J gene, clone size, V gene, D gene, CDR3 DNA, CDR3 protein. A D gene is named only where the DNA matches it firmly. A row's size may be missing; if present it is once, few, many or a size class.

j_call: TRBJ2-1
clone_size: once
v_call: TRBV5-1
d_call: TRBD1
cdr3_nt: TGCGCCAGCACGCCCGGGACAGGGGGATACAATGAGCAGTTCTTC
cdr3_aa: CASTPGTGGYNEQFF

j_call: TRBJ2-1
clone_size: -
v_call: TRBV11-2
d_call: TRBD2
cdr3_nt: TGTGCCAGCAGCTTGTGGGCGGGAGGGAGCTCCTACAATGAGCAGTTCTTC
cdr3_aa: CASSLWAGGSSYNEQFF

j_call: TRBJ2-1
clone_size: -
v_call: TRBV2
d_call: TRBD2
cdr3_nt: TGTGCCAGCAGTGAAAGGCTAGCGGGGCTGTCCTACAATGAGCAGTTCTTC
cdr3_aa: CASSERLAGLSYNEQFF

j_call: TRBJ2-5
clone_size: -
v_call: TRBV15
d_call: TRBD1
cdr3_nt: TGTGCCACCAGCCACCCCGAGGGACAGGGGCAAGAGACCCAGTACTTC
cdr3_aa: CATSHPEGQGQETQYF

j_call: TRBJ2-7
clone_size: -
v_call: TRBV7-2
d_call: -
cdr3_nt: TGTGCCAGCAGCCCCGCAAGCGGGTTGGCTTACGAGCAGTACTTC
cdr3_aa: CASSPASGLAYEQYF

j_call: TRBJ1-3
clone_size: once
v_call: TRBV12-5
d_call: -
cdr3_nt: TGTGCTAGTGGTTTGGCAGGGGCGGGCGCCTTTGGAAACACCATATATTTT
cdr3_aa: CASGLAGAGAFGNTIYF

j_call: TRBJ1-2
clone_size: -
v_call: TRBV6-1
d_call: TRBD1
cdr3_nt: TGTGCCATCAGTGAGTCTGGCAGGGGGGACGGCTACACCTTC
cdr3_aa: CAISESGRGDGYTF

j_call: TRBJ2-1
clone_size: -
v_call: TRBV7-9
d_call: -
cdr3_nt: TGTGCCAGCAGCCCAAGGAGCGGGCCCTCCTACAATGAGCAGTTCTTC
cdr3_aa: CASSPRSGPSYNEQFF

j_call: TRBJ2-5
clone_size: -
v_call: TRBV13
d_call: TRBD1
cdr3_nt: TGTGCCAGCAGCTTAGGGGGACAGGGAGTCCAAGAGACCCAGTACTTC
cdr3_aa: CASSLGGQGVQETQYF

j_call: TRBJ2-7
clone_size: -
v_call: TRBV27
d_call: -
cdr3_nt: TGTGCCAGCAGTTTCTCTGGGAACTCCTACGAGCAGTACTTC
cdr3_aa: CASSFSGNSYEQYF

j_call: TRBJ1-5
clone_size: -
v_call: TRBV27
d_call: TRBD1
cdr3_nt: TGTGCCAGCAGGACAGGGGCTGGTCAGCCCCAGCATTTT
cdr3_aa: CASRTGAGQPQHF

j_call: TRBJ2-7
clone_size: once
v_call: TRBV27
d_call: -
cdr3_nt: TGTGCCAGCAGTCCAGACCCTTACAGGGAAAGCTACGAGCAGTACTTC
cdr3_aa: CASSPDPYRESYEQYF

j_call: TRBJ2-1
clone_size: -
v_call: TRBV27
d_call: TRBD2
cdr3_nt: TGTGCCAGCACCCATACCGGGACTAGCGACAATGAGCAGTTCTTC
cdr3_aa: CASTHTGTSDNEQFF

j_call: TRBJ2-1
clone_size: -
v_call: TRBV11-3
d_call: TRBD1
cdr3_nt: TGTGCCAGCAGCGTCTCCGGGACAGGGAGACATGAGCAGTTCTTC
cdr3_aa: CASSVSGTGRHEQFF

j_call: TRBJ2-7
clone_size: -
v_call: TRBV7-9
d_call: -
cdr3_nt: TGTGCCAGCAGCTCCGGGCCCTACCCGGTTGGCAAGCAGTACTTC
cdr3_aa: CASSSGPYPVGKQYF

j_call: TRBJ2-7
clone_size: -
v_call: TRBV7-6
d_call: -
cdr3_nt: TGTGCCAGCAGCTTAGACGGGGGATTGGGCGAGCAGTACTTC
cdr3_aa: CASSLDGGLGEQYF